The 20 T cell receptor beta chains reported below all come from one sample, sequenced in a study of blood T cell repertoires in COVID-19. Repertoires were generated with immunoSEQ multiplex PCR, while TCRdb's copy carries only in-frame clones and drops some. The sample includes around 30,000 clones, around 90% of them seen just once. Material for sequencing was peripheral blood. The source of these receptors is a man in his forties or fifties with active or convalescent COVID-19.

The chain has TRBV6-1 and TRBJ1-4; D is unclear. The CDR3 consists of 15 residues. The V gene lost 1 base and the J gene lost 6 bases, with 12 bases spanning the gap. CDR1 is MNHNS and CDR2 is SASEGT in the germline V gene. CDR3: CASSEEEGWDEKLFF. CDR3 nucleotide sequence: TGTGCCAGCAGTGAAGAGGAGGGATGGGATGAAAAACTGTTTTTT.

This sequence joins TRBV11-2 and TRBJ2-7, with unresolved D. Per the germline V gene, CDR1 is SGHAT and CDR2 is FQNNGV. The ends were cut back, 5 bases at V and 0 bases at J, with 11 bases in the middle. The CDR3 sequence is 14 residues long. CDR3 protein: CASSPLRSSYEQYF. As DNA, the CDR3 is TGTGCCAGCAGCCCCCTTCGCAGCTCCTACGAGCAGTACTTC.

V is TRBV19 and J is TRBJ2-2; 8 nucleotides agree with TRBD2. Germline CDR1 and CDR2: LNHDA and SQIVND (reference sequence). V shed 0 bases and J 6 bases; nucleotides not matched to a gene: 3. There are 15 residues in the CDR3. The CDR3 sequence: CASSIDPGRAGELFF. The CDR3 DNA sequence: TGTGCCAGTAGTATAGACCCCGGGAGGGCCGGGGAGCTGTTTTTT.

CDR3 in amino acids: CASSYFPRASNEKLFF. DNA of the CDR3: TGTGCCAGCAGCTACTTTCCCAGGGCATCTAATGAAAAACTGTTTTTT. J is TRBJ1-4 and V is TRBV7-8; D is perhaps TRBD1 (5 bases). This CDR3 is 16 amino acids long. V gave up 4 bases and J gave up 3 bases, with 15 bases separating them. Germline lookup yields CDR1 SGHVS and CDR2 FQNEAQ.

The rearrangement joins TRBV14 to TRBJ2-5; TRBD1 matches at 7 bases. The junction had 6 bases not matched to a gene; V was cut back by 0 bases and J by 2 bases. Germline assignment: CDR1 SGHDN and CDR2 FVKESK. This CDR3 spans 16 amino acids. The CDR3 is CASSQETGLNQETQYF. DNA of the CDR3: TGTGCCAGCAGCCAAGAGACAGGGCTTAATCAAGAGACCCAGTACTTC.

The V call is TRBV4-3, the J call TRBJ2-3, with 7 bases lining up with TRBD2. V gave up 1 base and J gave up 2 bases; unmatched junction bases: 12. CDR1 is LGHNA and CDR2 is YSLEER in the germline V gene. This CDR3 region has 18 residues. CDR3 loop: CASSQVAPSGLHTDTQYF. The CDR3, as DNA: TGCGCCAGCAGCCAAGTGGCCCCCTCGGGACTACACACAGATACGCAGTATTTT.

The chain couples TRBV29-1 to TRBJ1-1; TRBD1 is a possible D gene (6 bases). This CDR3 is 14 amino acids long. Germline-derived CDR1 and CDR2 are SQVTM and ANQGSEA. V was pared by 7 bases and J by 2 bases, with 17 bases between. CDR3 DNA sequence: TGCAGCGGTACACCGGGACACCCTAACACTGAAGCTTTCTTT. Protein sequence: CSGTPGHPNTEAFF.

CDR3 sequence reads: CSARGAGTDTQYF. CDR3 nucleotides: TGCAGCGCCCGCGGGGCCGGCACAGATACGCAGTATTTT. J is TRBJ2-3 and V is TRBV29-1; TRBD2 might be the D (6 bases). V was pared by 7 bases and J by 1 base, with 12 bases between. This CDR3 contains 13 residues. Germline loops: CDR1 SQVTM, CDR2 ANQGSEA.

The chain employs TRBV24-1 and TRBJ2-1; 14 nucleotides align to TRBD2. The J segment lost 5 bases and the V segment lost 9 bases, leaving 11 bases of the junction unmatched. The V gene's germline CDR1 is KGHDR and CDR2 SFDVKD. The CDR3 loop spans 17 amino acids. CDR3 protein: CATAHGTSGSRHNEQFF. The CDR3 DNA is TGTGCCACCGCGCACGGGACTAGCGGGAGTCGGCACAATGAGCAGTTCTTC.

A few counts support this clone. The J gene is TRBJ1-4, the V gene TRBV10-3; 8 bases fit TRBD1. With V trimmed by 4 bases and J by 7 bases, 11 bases remained unmatched. The CDR3 loop spans 16 amino acids. Germline CDR1 ENHRY, CDR2 SYGVKD. This chain's CDR3 is CAISGQGARFSEKLFF. The CDR3 coding sequence is TGTGCCATCAGTGGGCAGGGGGCGAGATTCAGTGAAAAACTGTTTTTT.

CDR3: CASSPGQGFTEAFF. The CDR3 DNA sequence: TGTGCCAGCAGCCCCGGACAGGGGTTCACTGAAGCTTTCTTT. The V gene is TRBV7-9, the J gene TRBJ1-1, with 9 bases fitting TRBD1. Losses at the gene ends were 5 bases for V and 4 bases for J; bases not matched to a gene: 5. Germline CDR1 and CDR2: SEHNR and FQNEAQ (reference sequence). CDR3 length: 14 residues. The variable domain in full, with the rest retrieved from reference TRBV7-9 and TRBJ1-1, is DTGVSQNPRHKITKRGQNVTFRCDPISEHNRLYWYRQTLGQGPEFLTYFQNEAQLEKSRLLSDRFSAERPKGSFSTLEIQRTEQGDSAMYLCASSPGQGFTEAFFGQGTRLTVV.

The V call is TRBV27, the J call TRBJ2-7; unclear D gene. The CDR3 length is 14 residues. Germline loops: CDR1 MNHEY, CDR2 SMNVEV (reference sequence). The V end lost 0 bases, the J end lost 0 bases, and 6 bases lay between the germline ends. The CDR3 is CASSLSSVSYEQYF. The CDR3 DNA follows: TGTGCCAGCAGTTTATCTTCTGTCTCCTACGAGCAGTACTTC.

The chain has TRBV7-9 and TRBJ2-5, with D possibly TRBD1 on 5 matching bases. The CDR3 runs 15 residues. From germline, CDR1 is SEHNR and CDR2 FQNEAQ (reference sequence). V was trimmed by 5 bases and J by 5 bases, leaving 18 bases between them. This CDR3 reads CASSPWTPRNETQYF. The CDR3 DNA is TGTGCCAGCAGCCCCTGGACACCGCGAAACGAGACCCAGTACTTC.

The chain is built from TRBV28 and TRBJ1-1, with 7 bases lining up with TRBD1. The CDR3 consists of 14 residues. Germline-derived CDR1 and CDR2 are MDHEN and SYDVKM. V trimming: 5 bases; J trimming: 10 bases; junction bases outside the gene matches: 13. CDR3 sequence: CASSPPGKQGTAFF. DNA of the CDR3: TGTGCCAGCAGTCCCCCGGGGAAACAGGGGACAGCTTTCTTT.

In this sample, this clone turned up once. CDR3 sequence reads: CASSLLGPWDTQYF. For the CDR3, the DNA is TGTGCCAGCAGTTTATTGGGGCCGTGGGATACGCAGTATTTT. This chain uses TRBV27 with TRBJ2-3; weak D call: TRBD1 (5 bases). Germline V gene lookup returns CDR1 MNHEY and CDR2 SMNVEV (reference sequence). Trimming left V 1 base short and J 6 bases short, with 11 bases between. The CDR3 runs to 14 residues.

V gene TRBV5-1 combines with J gene TRBJ2-7, with 8 bases matching TRBD1. Trimming cost V 4 bases and J 2 bases; bases outside gene matches: 8. The CDR3 spans 15 residues. Germline CDR1 is SGHRS and CDR2 is YFSETQ. CDR3 sequence: CASSPGTGVTYEQYF. The DNA for the CDR3 is TGCGCCAGCAGCCCCGGGACAGGAGTTACCTACGAGCAGTACTTC.

In DNA form, the CDR3 reads TGTGCCAGCAGCTTTGCAGGGACAGGGGTGCCCTACGAGCAGTACTTC. Encoded protein: CASSFAGTGVPYEQYF. V usage is TRBV5-8 and J usage is TRBJ2-7; 10 bases are a match to TRBD1. CDR3 size: 16 residues. V gave up 2 bases and J gave up 2 bases; unmatched junction bases: 7. CDR1 and CDR2 from the germline V gene are SGHTS and YDEGEE. The full variable domain, with the rest looked up from reference TRBV5-8 and TRBJ2-7, is EAGVTQSPTHLIKTRGQQATLRCSPISGHTSVYWYQQALGLGLQFLLWYDEGEERNRGNFPPRFSGRQFPNYSSELNVNALELEDSALYLCASSFAGTGVPYEQYFGPGTRLTVT.

The V and J genes are TRBV4-2 and TRBJ2-7; 11 nucleotides agree with TRBD2. V trimming: 0 bases; J trimming: 3 bases; junction bases outside the gene matches: 1. CDR3 length: 15 amino acids. Germline CDR1 LGHNA, CDR2 YNFKEQ. Written as DNA, the CDR3 is TGTGCCAGCAGCCAAGATACTAGCGGGAGCTACGAGCAGTACTTC. Protein sequence: CASSQDTSGSYEQYF.

This clone occurred once. The chain links TRBV6-5 to TRBJ2-2; 7 bases agree with TRBD1. CDR3 size: 14 residues. V dropped 6 bases and J dropped 3; count of bases not matched to a gene: 4. Germline CDR1 reads MNHEY; CDR2 reads SVGAGI. The CDR3 sequence is CASSSGTDTGELFF. CDR3 sequence (DNA): TGTGCCAGCAGCTCCGGGACAGACACCGGGGAGCTGTTTTTT.

This clone occurred once. The J gene is TRBJ2-3, the V gene TRBV5-1; D remains unclear. Deletions cut 4 bases from V and 1 base from J, with 10 bases between. The CDR3 has 14 residues. CDR1 and CDR2 (germline): SGHRS, YFSETQ. The CDR3 region is CASSPYSGTDTQYF. The CDR3 bases are TGCGCCAGCAGCCCCTATTCCGGCACAGATACGCAGTATTTT.